Shown below are 7 T cell receptor beta chains from a single sample sequenced in a study of blood T cells in healthy people across ages. Next came a second PCR, run for roughly 6 to 11 cycles, which used a sample-barcoded 5' primer along with a J-beta primer mix. A single record per CDR3 protein comes from TCRdb applying MiXCR to the 5' RACE reads. The sample holds approximately 670,000 distinct CDR3 sequences, over 40% seen once. Sequenced input: blood. The source is a man of 80 years or more in good health.

V is TRBV6-1 and J is TRBJ1-5, with D tentatively TRBD1 (5 bases). The V end was cut by 2 bases, the J end by 6 bases, with 11 bases between. CDR1 MNHNS and CDR2 SASEGT come from the germline V gene. This CDR3 region has 14 residues. CDR3 nucleotides: TGTGCCAGCAGTGAATCGACAGCTAGTCAGCCCCAGCATTTT. As protein: CASSESTASQPQHF.

The chain has TRBV12-3 or TRBV12-4 and TRBJ2-7, with D tentatively TRBD1 (5 bases). The CDR3 totals 15 residues. V was pared by 5 bases and J by 2 bases, with 16 bases between. CDR3 in DNA: TGTGCCAGCAGTCCCCAGACAGTAGCTACCTACGAGCAGTACTTC. Amino acid sequence: CASSPQTVATYEQYF.

V is TRBV27 and J is TRBJ2-5, with 9 bases fitting TRBD2. The CDR3 consists of 15 residues. With 2 bases clipped from V and 5 bases from J, the junction kept 6 bases outside the gene matches. CDR1 and CDR2 (germline): MNHEY, SMNVEV (reference sequence). The CDR3 DNA sequence: TGTGCCAGCAGTTTAATGGCGGGGGGGCGGGAGACCCAGTACTTC. It codes for CASSLMAGGRETQYF.

This clonotype has just a few counts. V and J are TRBV12-3 or TRBV12-4 and TRBJ2-2; 7 bases match TRBD1. The CDR3 runs to 16 residues. The V and J ends lost 6 bases and 1 base, in that order; junction bases with no gene match: 8. CDR3 region: CASSPQGRLNTGELFF. The DNA of the CDR3 is TGTGCCAGCAGCCCACAGGGGAGATTGAACACCGGGGAGCTGTTTTTT.

The V gene is TRBV3-1, the J gene TRBJ2-3; TRBD1 agrees at 11 bases. The V gene end was trimmed by 2 bases and the J gene end by 4 bases; junction bases not matched to a gene: 5. The CDR3 length is 16 residues. Germline V gives CDR1 LGHDT, CDR2 YNNKEL (reference sequence). The CDR3 reads CASSQPGQGGADTQYF. DNA for the CDR3: TGTGCCAGCAGCCAACCGGGACAGGGGGGCGCAGATACGCAGTATTTT.

This clonotype has a handful of counts. This chain uses TRBV12-3 or TRBV12-4 with TRBJ2-1; D unresolved. This CDR3 comprises 11 residues. Trimming cost V 3 bases and J 8 bases, with 5 bases left between them. The CDR3, as DNA: TGTGCCAGCAGTTTGATCCATGAGCAGTTCTTC. It translates to CASSLIHEQFF.

This chain uses TRBV6-6 with TRBJ1-1, with D unresolved. V was clipped by 7 bases and J by 1 base, with 16 bases between them. The CDR3 loop spans 15 amino acids. CDR1 is MNHNY, CDR2 SVGAGI, per germline (reference sequence). CDR3 in DNA: TGTGCCAGCATCCAGCGGGCTAGCTCGAACACTGAAGCTTTCTTT. Translation: CASIQRASSNTEAFF.